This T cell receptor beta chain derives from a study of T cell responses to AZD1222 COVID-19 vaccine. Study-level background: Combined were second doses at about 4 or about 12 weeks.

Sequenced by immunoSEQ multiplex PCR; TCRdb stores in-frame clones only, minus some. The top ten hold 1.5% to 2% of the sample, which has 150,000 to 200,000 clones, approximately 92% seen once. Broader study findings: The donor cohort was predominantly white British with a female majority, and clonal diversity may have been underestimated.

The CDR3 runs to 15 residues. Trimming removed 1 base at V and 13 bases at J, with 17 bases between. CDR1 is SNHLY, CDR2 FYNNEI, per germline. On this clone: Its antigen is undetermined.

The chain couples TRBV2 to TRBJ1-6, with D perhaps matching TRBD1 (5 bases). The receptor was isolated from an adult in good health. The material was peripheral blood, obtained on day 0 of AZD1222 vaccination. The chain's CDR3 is CASSEGVDLGGPLHF. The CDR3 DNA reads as TGTGCCAGCAGTGAAGGTGTCGACCTTGGGGGTCCCCTCCACTTT.